The present TCR beta chain was sequenced within a study of long-term antiretroviral therapy in people with HIV. Study results and limitations: ART-treated samples gained diversity yet remained below transplant donor controls. Clones with expansion before ART led the repertoire at all time points.

Survey-level resolution applied to immunoSEQ assay v3.0. Measured with immunoSEQ multiplex PCR; TCRdb has only the in-frame clones, and not every one. The sample yields 13,000 or so clones, 80% seen once. Regarding this clone: Its target is not known.

The germline CDR1 and CDR2 sequences are ENHRY and SYGVKD. This CDR3 region has 12 residues. Trimming stripped 6 bases from V and 5 bases from J, with 8 bases between. The TCR sequence derives from a man aged 40-55 years with HIV. The chain combines TRBV10-3 with TRBJ2-1; no clear D. Source: unsorted PBMCs, taken 3.2 years before starting antiretroviral therapy. The CDR3 DNA sequence: TGTGCCATCAGAAAGGAGAACAATGAGCAGTTCTTC. Translation: CAIRKENNEQFF.